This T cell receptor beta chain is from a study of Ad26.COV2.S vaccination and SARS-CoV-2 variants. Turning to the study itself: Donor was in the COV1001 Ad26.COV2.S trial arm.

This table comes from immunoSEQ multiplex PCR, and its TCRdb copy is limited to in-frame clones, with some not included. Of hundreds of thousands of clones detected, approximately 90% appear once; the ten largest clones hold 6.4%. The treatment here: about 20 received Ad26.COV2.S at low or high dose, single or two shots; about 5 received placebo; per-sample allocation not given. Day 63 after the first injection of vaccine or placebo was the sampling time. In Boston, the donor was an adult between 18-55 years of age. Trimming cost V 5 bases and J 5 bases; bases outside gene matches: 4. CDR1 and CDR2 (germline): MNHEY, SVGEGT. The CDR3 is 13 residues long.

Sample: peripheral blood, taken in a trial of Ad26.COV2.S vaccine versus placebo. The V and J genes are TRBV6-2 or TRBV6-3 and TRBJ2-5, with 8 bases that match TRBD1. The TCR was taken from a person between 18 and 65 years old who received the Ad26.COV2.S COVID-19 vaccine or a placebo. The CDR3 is CASSAGQVETQYF. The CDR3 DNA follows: TGTGCCAGCAGTGCGGGACAGGTGGAGACCCAGTACTTC.